The next 22 T cell receptor beta chains were all read from a single sample in a study of T cell changes during pregnancy in multiple sclerosis. Produced via immunoSEQ multiplex PCR; TCRdb's table is partial and in-frame only. The table records 50,000 or so clones, around 94% of them present only once. The specimen comprised CD4+ T cells from peripheral blood mononuclear cells, sampled in the third trimester of pregnancy. Every receptor here comes from a female donor with multiple sclerosis, enrolled in a pregnancy study.

DNA for the CDR3: TGTGCCAGAAGGCTTCAGGGTAGCTCTGGAAACACCATATATTTT. Encoded protein: CARRLQGSSGNTIYF. The chain uses TRBV5-3 and TRBJ1-3, with D perhaps matching TRBD1 (5 bases). TRBV5-3 carries the ORF label, with uncertain function. The CDR3 consists of 15 residues. The V and J ends lost 5 bases and 0 bases respectively, with 12 bases between them.

The V call is TRBV30, the J call TRBJ2-3; D unresolved. Trimming pared 0 bases from V and 4 bases from J, leaving 8 bases between. Germline values: CDR1 GTSNPN, CDR2 SVGIG (reference sequence). This CDR3 region has 13 residues. The CDR3 loop is CAWSVLLADTQYF. CDR3 nucleotides: TGTGCCTGGAGTGTACTGTTAGCAGATACGCAGTATTTT.

This chain links TRBV6-5 with TRBJ1-2; D possibly corresponds to TRBD1 (5 bases). The CDR3 consists of 15 residues. CDR1 MNHEY and CDR2 SVGAGI come from the germline V gene. V was clipped by 0 bases and J by 8 bases, with 16 bases between them. The CDR3 loop is CASSYSLLQGSGYTF. The DNA of the CDR3 is TGTGCCAGCAGTTACTCGCTGCTCCAGGGTAGCGGCTACACCTTC.

The chain is built from TRBV18 and TRBJ2-2, with unresolved D. V was pared by 4 bases and J by 6 bases, with 9 bases between. This CDR3 has 13 residues. Germline loops: CDR1 KGHSH, CDR2 LQKENI. CDR3 DNA: TGTGCCAGCTCACGTTTGGGCCCCGGGGAGCTGTTTTTT. Its protein product is CASSRLGPGELFF.

This sequence joins TRBV6-6 and TRBJ1-5; no reliable D call. Germline CDR1 reads MNHNY; CDR2 reads SVGAGI (reference sequence). The V and J ends lost 0 bases and 3 bases respectively, with 12 bases between them. The CDR3 runs 16 residues. The CDR3 reads CASSYSVREYNQPQHF. For the CDR3, the DNA is TGTGCCAGCAGTTACTCGGTTCGGGAATACAATCAGCCCCAGCATTTT.

The chain links TRBV7-9 to TRBJ2-3, with D perhaps matching TRBD1 (6 bases). This CDR3 region has 14 residues. V was pared by 3 bases and J by 2 bases, with 9 bases between. Germline assignment: CDR1 SEHNR and CDR2 FQNEAQ (reference sequence). The CDR3 sequence is CASSLDSSTDTQYF. The CDR3 DNA is TGTGCCAGCAGCTTGGACAGCTCCACAGATACGCAGTATTTT.

This clone was detected a few times. The chain employs TRBV5-6 and TRBJ1-3; D unclear. Trimming took 1 base from V and 4 from J, leaving 6 bases between them. The CDR3 loop spans 13 amino acids. Germline CDR1 SGHDT, CDR2 YYEEEE. The CDR3 reads CASSLWAGNTIYF. DNA for the CDR3: TGTGCCAGCAGCTTGTGGGCCGGAAACACCATATATTTT.

The CDR3 DNA follows: TGTGCCAGCAGCTTTGGGGTAGCGGGCGAGACCCAGTACTTC. Protein product: CASSFGVAGETQYF. The V gene is TRBV7-7, the J gene TRBJ2-5; 7 nucleotides align to TRBD2. V dropped 3 bases and J dropped 5; count of bases not matched to a gene: 6. The CDR3 contains 14 residues. Germline V gene data show CDR1 as SSHAT and CDR2 as FNYEAQ (reference sequence).

The V and J genes are TRBV6-1 and TRBJ1-1, with D unclear. With 2 bases removed from V and 1 base from J, the gap between germline ends came to 11 bases. CDR3 size: 15 residues. The V gene's germline CDR1 is MNHNS and CDR2 SASEGT. CDR3 region: CASSELVRQNTEAFF. Here the CDR3 DNA reads TGTGCCAGCAGTGAATTGGTGAGACAGAACACTGAAGCTTTCTTT.

The chain has TRBV7-3 and TRBJ1-2; D remains unclear. This CDR3 comprises 13 residues. Germline loops: CDR1 SGHTA, CDR2 FQGTGA. The V and J ends lost 0 bases and 8 bases respectively, with 10 bases between them. The CDR3 DNA is TGTGCCAGCAGCTTAACTTCGGGGTTCGGCTACACCTTC. Translated: CASSLTSGFGYTF.

The genes are TRBV6-5 and TRBJ1-1; D may be TRBD1 (6 bases). Germline CDR1 reads MNHEY; CDR2 reads SVGAGI. CDR3 length equals 13 residues. Trimming removed 4 bases from V and 4 bases from J, with 10 bases in between. The CDR3, as DNA: TGTGCCAGCAGTTCCGACAGGAGCACTGAAGCTTTCTTT. Translated: CASSSDRSTEAFF.

V usage is TRBV30 and J usage is TRBJ1-6; no clear D. Trimming pared 8 bases from V and 8 bases from J, leaving 13 bases between. CDR3 length: 12 residues. Germline assignment: CDR1 GTSNPN and CDR2 SVGIG (reference sequence). CDR3 amino acids: CATSSPDSPLHF. CDR3 DNA: TGTGCCACATCAAGTCCAGATTCACCCCTCCACTTT. Together with reference TRBV30 and TRBJ1-6, the CDR3 gives the full variable domain: SQTIHQWPATLVQPVGSPLSLECTVEGTSNPNLYWYRQAAGRGLQLLFYSVGIGQISSEVPQNLSASRPQDRQFILSSKKLLLSDSGFYLCATSSPDSPLHFGNGTRLTVT.

The CDR3 loop reads CASSIARLAGAASGWDTQYF. Written as DNA, the CDR3 is TGTGCCAGTAGTATAGCTCGACTAGCGGGGGCCGCGTCGGGCTGGGATACGCAGTATTTT. This chain joins TRBV19 and TRBJ2-3, with TRBD2 matching 12 bases. From germline, CDR1 is LNHDA and CDR2 SQIVND (reference sequence). Losses at the gene ends were 1 base for V and 6 bases for J; bases not matched to a gene: 17. This CDR3 comprises 20 residues.

This clone was detected a few times. The genes are TRBV12-5 and TRBJ1-2; D is unclear. This CDR3 is built from 16 residues. V lost 4 bases to trimming and J lost 4 bases, with 19 bases between them. Germline V gives CDR1 LGHNT, CDR2 FRNRAP. The CDR3 DNA reads as TGTGCTAGTGGTTATCGCAGTGAGGGAGGGCGCTATGGCTACACCTTC. Protein sequence: CASGYRSEGGRYGYTF. Based on the CDR3 plus reference TRBV12-5 and TRBJ1-2, the full variable domain is DARVTQTPRHKVTEMGQEVTMRCQPILGHNTVFWYRQTMMQGLELLAYFRNRAPLDDSGMPKDRFSAEMPDATLATLKIQPSEPRDSAVYFCASGYRSEGGRYGYTFGSGTRLTVV.

V is TRBV9 and J is TRBJ1-2, with TRBD1 as a possible D gene (6 bases). This CDR3 is built from 15 residues. Germline CDR1 SGDLS, CDR2 YYNGEE. V gave up 3 bases and J gave up 6 bases, with 18 bases separating them. The CDR3, as DNA: TGTGCCAGCAGCGCCAACCTCGGGGGGGGCCATGGCTACACCTTC. Translating gives CASSANLGGGHGYTF. Supplemented by reference TRBV9 and TRBJ1-2, the full variable domain reads DSGVTQTPKHLITATGQRVTLRCSPRSGDLSVYWYQQSLDQGLQFLIQYYNGEERAKGNILERFSAQQFPDLHSELNLSSLELGDSALYFCASSANLGGGHGYTFGSGTRLTVV.

The rearrangement joins TRBV10-3 to TRBJ1-2; 9 nucleotides line up with TRBD1. Germline CDR1 reads ENHRY; CDR2 reads SYGVKD. Trimming removed 8 bases from V and 4 bases from J; junction bases left unmatched: 8. This CDR3 spans 14 amino acids. CDR3 amino acids: CAIQPQGASYGYTF. Here the CDR3 DNA reads TGTGCCATCCAACCACAGGGGGCAAGCTATGGCTACACCTTC.

The J gene is TRBJ2-3, the V gene TRBV9; the D gene is possibly TRBD2 (6 bases). The V and J ends lost 3 bases and 1 base respectively, with 12 bases between them. The length of the CDR3 is 15 residues. The germline gives CDR1 SGDLS, CDR2 YYNGEE. CDR3 nucleotides: TGTGCCAGCAGCGATCTAGCGTCGGGCACAGATACGCAGTATTTT. Its translation is CASSDLASGTDTQYF.

The CDR3 region has the DNA TGTGCCAGTAGTTCCCGGCCGGGAACCTACGAGCAGTACTTC. Translation gives CASSSRPGTYEQYF. V gene TRBV19 combines with J gene TRBJ2-7, with a weak D call TRBD2 (5 bases). There are 14 residues in the CDR3. The V end was cut by 5 bases, the J end by 2 bases, with 13 bases between. CDR1 and CDR2 (germline): LNHDA, SQIVND (reference sequence).

V and J are TRBV18 and TRBJ2-5, with TRBD2 as a possible D gene (6 bases). V gave up 5 bases and J gave up 2 bases, with 12 bases separating them. Germline-derived CDR1 and CDR2 are KGHSH and LQKENI. This CDR3 has 14 amino acids. The CDR3 nucleotides are TGTGCCAGCTCAGTGGTAGCGGTACAAGAGACCCAGTACTTC. Protein product: CASSVVAVQETQYF.

The chain joins TRBV5-6 to TRBJ1-2; TRBD1 might be the D (5 bases). CDR1 is SGHDT, CDR2 YYEEEE, per germline. V shed 6 bases and J shed 6 bases, with 15 bases lying between them. This CDR3 comprises 13 residues. The CDR3 DNA follows: TGTGCCAGCAAGATCCAGGGTGGCGATGGCTACACCTTC. Translating it yields CASKIQGGDGYTF.

The V call is TRBV6-6, the J call TRBJ2-7, with TRBD2 matching over 7 bases. Germline V gene sequence: CDR1 MNHNY, CDR2 SVGAGI (reference sequence). V dropped 5 bases and J dropped 4; count of bases not matched to a gene: 11. The length of the CDR3 is 15 residues. The CDR3 DNA reads as TGTGCCAGCAGTGCGCAGCTGGGGGGGACTTACGAGCAGTACTTC. As protein: CASSAQLGGTYEQYF.

The chain links TRBV19 to TRBJ1-5, with a tentative D call TRBD1 (6 bases). The germline CDR1 and CDR2 sequences are LNHDA and SQIVND (reference sequence). The germline V and J ends were trimmed by 5 bases and 2 bases, with 13 bases remaining between them. This CDR3 contains 15 residues. The CDR3 loop is CASSPTGGGNQPQHF. The CDR3, as DNA: TGTGCCAGTAGTCCCACGGGGGGCGGCAATCAGCCCCAGCATTTT.